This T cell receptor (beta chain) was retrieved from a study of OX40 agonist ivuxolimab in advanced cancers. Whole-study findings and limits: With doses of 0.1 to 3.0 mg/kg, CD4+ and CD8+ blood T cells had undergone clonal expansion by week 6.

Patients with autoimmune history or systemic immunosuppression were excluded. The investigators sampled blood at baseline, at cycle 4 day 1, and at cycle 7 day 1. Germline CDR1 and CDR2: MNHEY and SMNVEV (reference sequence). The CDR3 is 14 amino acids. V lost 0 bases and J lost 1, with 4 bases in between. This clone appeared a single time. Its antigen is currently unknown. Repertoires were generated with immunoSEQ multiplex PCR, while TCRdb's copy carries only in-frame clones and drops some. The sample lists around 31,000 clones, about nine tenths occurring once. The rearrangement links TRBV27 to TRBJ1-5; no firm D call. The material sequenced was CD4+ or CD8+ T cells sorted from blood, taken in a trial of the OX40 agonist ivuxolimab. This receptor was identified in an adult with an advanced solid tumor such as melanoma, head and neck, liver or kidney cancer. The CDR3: CASSLSTSNQPQHF. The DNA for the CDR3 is TGTGCCAGCAGTTTATCGACGAGCAATCAGCCCCAGCATTTT.